One TCR beta chain is described in this entry. This sample was taken from a study of cytomegalovirus exposure and HLA in healthy donors. Losses at the gene ends were 8 bases for V and 2 bases for J; bases not matched to a gene: 9. The germline V gene has CDR1 SGHTA and CDR2 FQGNSA. The CDR3 contains 15 residues. The PCR employed 60 Vbeta primers together with 13 Jbeta primers. Only in-frame clones appear in the TCRdb table, and some are missing; sequencing was by immunoSEQ multiplex PCR. The data show tens of thousands of clones, 55% to 75% seen once. This clonotype was obtained from a middle-aged woman in good health and CMV-seropositive. Sequences were obtained from PBMCs. The chain is built from TRBV7-2 and TRBJ2-5, with 9 positions matching TRBD2. This chain's CDR3 is CASGRLAVIQETQYF. CDR3 bases: TGTGCCAGCGGAAGACTAGCGGTGATTCAAGAGACCCAGTACTTC.